The 21 T cell receptor beta chains below were found in one sample sequenced in a study of cytomegalovirus exposure and HLA in healthy donors (dated by TCRdb to 2017 to 2019). The library came from the immunoSEQ multiplex PCR assay. A mixture of 60 forward primers for TCR Vbeta segments and 13 reverse primers for TCR Jbeta segments was used in the multiplex PCR. TCRdb retrieved this table from immuneACCESS and kept in-frame rearrangements only. Not all clones are present; in checked studies, unresolved V genes account for under half, and no reason is known for the remainder. The table for this sample lists more than 95,000 clones; around 80% of them were counted only once. Around 1.5% of the sample lies in the top ten. The sample taken for sequencing was PBMCs. The source of these receptors is a woman in her thirties or forties in good health and CMV-seronegative.

The V gene is TRBV7-8, the J gene TRBJ2-5; possibly TRBD2 for D (5 bases). The DNA matches TRBJ2-7 better at its end, which makes the J call doubtful. The germline V gene encodes CDR1 SGHVS and CDR2 FQNEAQ. The CDR3 is 15 amino acids. The CDR3 spells CASSLVGDSAYEQYF. DNA for the CDR3: TGTGCCAGCAGCTTAGTCGGGGATAGCGCCTACGAGCAGTACTTC.

The chain has TRBV6-5 and TRBJ2-2, with 12 bases fitting TRBD2. The CDR3 length is 16 residues. The germline V gene has CDR1 MNHEY and CDR2 SVGAGI. With 4 bases clipped from V and 3 bases from J, the junction kept 3 bases outside the gene matches. CDR3 region: CASSWLAGGDTGELFF. As DNA, the CDR3 is TGTGCCAGCAGTTGGCTAGCGGGAGGGGACACCGGGGAGCTGTTTTTT.

The rearrangement uses TRBV21-1 and TRBJ2-1; TRBD1 is the table's D call and was not checked against the DNA. TRBV21-1 is marked as a pseudogene. The CDR3 consists of 16 residues. The CDR3 sequence: CASSKRLTATGNEQFF. In DNA, the CDR3 is TGTGCCAGCAGCAAGCGGTTGACAGCCACTGGTAATGAGCAGTTCTTC.

The sample holds one count of this clone. V is TRBV28 and J is TRBJ2-7; TRBD2 aligns across 7 bases. CDR1 is MDHEN, CDR2 SYDVKM, per germline. V lost 6 bases, J lost 0 bases, and 5 bases stayed unmatched. The CDR3 has 14 residues. CDR3 DNA sequence: TGTGCCAGCAGCACCGGGACTACCTCCTACGAGCAGTACTTC. The encoded protein is CASSTGTTSYEQYF.

The chain couples TRBV5-6 to TRBJ1-2, with D perhaps matching TRBD1 (6 bases). Trimming pared 0 bases from V and 2 bases from J, leaving 8 bases between. CDR1 and CDR2 from the germline V gene are SGHDT and YYEEEE. The CDR3 has 14 residues. Here the CDR3 reads CASSLGQGNYGYTF. CDR3 sequence (DNA): TGTGCCAGCAGCTTGGGGCAGGGGAACTATGGCTACACCTTC.

This clone turned up a few times. The CDR3 is CASSLFSGSTDTQYF. The CDR3 coding sequence is TGTGCCAGCAGCTTATTTAGCGGGAGTACAGATACGCAGTATTTT. The chain carries TRBV11-2 and TRBJ2-3, with 9 bases identical to TRBD2. The CDR3 is 15 amino acids. Trimming removed 2 bases from V and 3 bases from J; junction bases left unmatched: 3. CDR1 and CDR2 (germline): SGHAT, FQNNGV.

This chain uses TRBV5-6 with TRBJ2-7; 9 nucleotides match TRBD2. With 2 bases clipped from V and 5 bases from J, the junction kept 2 bases outside the gene matches. Germline loops: CDR1 SGHDT, CDR2 YYEEEE. The CDR3 sequence is 13 residues long. The CDR3 reads CASSFSSGNEQYF. The CDR3 DNA sequence: TGTGCCAGCAGCTTCTCTAGCGGGAACGAGCAGTACTTC.

This clone was detected once. The chain employs TRBV18 and TRBJ2-2; D is unclear. V was pared by 0 bases and J by 6 bases, with 8 bases between. The CDR3 is made up of 14 amino acids. CDR1 KGHSH and CDR2 LQKENI come from the germline V gene. The CDR3 nucleotides read TGTGCCAGCTCACCACCGAGTCGTGCCGGGGAGCTGTTTTTT. This sequence encodes CASSPPSRAGELFF. The variable domain in full, with the rest retrieved from reference TRBV18 and TRBJ2-2, is NAGVMQNPRHLVRRRGQEARLRCSPMKGHSHVYWYRQLPEEGLKFMVYLQKENIIDESGMPKERFSAEFPKEGPSILRIQQVVRGDSAAYFCASSPPSRAGELFFGEGSRLTVL.

A note on this clone: This specimen includes other DNA sequences encoding the same CDR3. The genes are TRBV27 and TRBJ1-4, with a tentative D call TRBD1 (5 bases). The V end lost 4 bases, the J end lost 3 bases, and 9 bases lay between the germline ends. CDR1 MNHEY and CDR2 SMNVEV come from the germline V gene (reference sequence). The CDR3 loop spans 14 amino acids. The CDR3, as DNA: TGTGCCAGCAGTTCGGACATGTCTAATGAAAAACTGTTTTTT. It translates to CASSSDMSNEKLFF.

Details on this clone: One junction end does not reproduce the germline sequence, and a read error may be involved. The gene calls are TRBV11-2 and TRBJ1-1; unclear D gene. Germline lookup yields CDR1 SGHAT and CDR2 FQNNGV. This CDR3 has 8 amino acids. CDR3 in DNA: TGTGCCGTCGAGGGAGGCGAATTT. Its translation is CAVEGGEF. The full variable domain, with the rest looked up from reference TRBV11-2 and TRBJ1-1, is EAGVAQSPRYKIIEKRQSVAFWCNPISGHATLYWYQQILGQGPKLLIQFQNNGVVDDSQLPKDRFSAERLKGVDSTLKIQPAKLEDSAVYLCAVEGGEFGQGTRLTVV.

The V call is TRBV19, the J call TRBJ2-7, with 9 bases matching TRBD2. The CDR3 length is 14 residues. Unmatched junction bases numbered 6, after V lost 6 bases and J lost 3 bases. Germline CDR1 is LNHDA and CDR2 is SQIVND (reference sequence). The CDR3 is CASRYSGRSYEQYF. CDR3 DNA: TGTGCCAGTAGGTATAGCGGGAGAAGCTACGAGCAGTACTTC.

This clone was picked up one time. The gene calls are TRBV27 and TRBJ2-2; D call uncertain. This CDR3 comprises 15 residues. Germline values: CDR1 MNHEY, CDR2 SMNVEV (reference sequence). V was pared by 6 bases and J by 3 bases, with 14 bases between. The CDR3 spells CASSSLPPDTGELFF. CDR3 bases: TGTGCCAGCAGCTCGCTCCCGCCGGACACCGGGGAGCTGTTTTTT.

The chain carries TRBV18 and TRBJ1-6; no definite D call. CDR3 size: 15 residues. Looked up from germline, CDR1 is KGHSH and CDR2 is LQKENI. V dropped 1 base and J dropped 8 bases, with 12 bases sitting between them. CDR3 region: CASSPRIDYDSPLHF. The CDR3 DNA sequence: TGTGCCAGCTCACCACGGATCGACTACGATTCACCCCTCCACTTT.

The chain uses TRBV5-1 and TRBJ2-5, with 10 bases identical to TRBD2. The V segment lost 2 bases and the J segment 4 bases; nucleotides outside the gene matches: 5. There are 15 residues in the CDR3. Germline V gene data show CDR1 as SGHRS and CDR2 as YFSETQ. CDR3 coding DNA: TGCGCCAGCAGCTTTCGACTAGCGGGCTTAGAGACCCAGTACTTC. Translating it yields CASSFRLAGLETQYF. The entire variable domain, with the rest obtained from reference TRBV5-1 and TRBJ2-5, is as follows: KAGVTQTPRYLIKTRGQQVTLSCSPISGHRSVSWYQQTPGQGLQFLFEYFSETQRNKGNFPGRFSGRQFSNSRSEMNVSTLELGDSALYLCASSFRLAGLETQYFGPGTRLLVL.

The chain carries TRBV28 and TRBJ2-1, with D possibly TRBD2 on 6 matching bases. Germline V gene lookup returns CDR1 MDHEN and CDR2 SYDVKM. The CDR3 sequence is 12 residues long. The CDR3 nucleotides are TGTGCAGGCGGGACTTCCTACAATGAGCAGTTCTTC. It translates to CAGGTSYNEQFF.

V is TRBV5-1 and J is TRBJ2-5; a weak D match, TRBD1 (6 bases). V lost 6 bases and J 1 base, leaving 13 bases between the germline ends. Germline CDR1 reads SGHRS; CDR2 reads YFSETQ. The CDR3 totals 14 residues. This chain's CDR3 is CASNTGGVQETQYF. DNA for the CDR3: TGCGCCAGCAATACTGGGGGCGTCCAAGAGACCCAGTACTTC.

The chain has TRBV29-1 and TRBJ2-7; TRBD1 might be the D (5 bases). CDR3 size: 12 residues. Germline lookup yields CDR1 SQVTM and CDR2 ANQGSEA. Trimming took off 7 bases at V and 1 base at J, with 11 bases between the two ends. CDR3 sequence: CSATVDSYEQYF. The CDR3 region has the DNA TGCAGCGCGACAGTTGATTCCTACGAGCAGTACTTC.

This clone was seen only a few times. The rearrangement links TRBV4-1 to TRBJ2-7; D unclear. Trimming shortened V by 0 bases and J by 7 bases, and 19 bases separated the two germline ends. The germline gives CDR1 MGHRA, CDR2 YSYEKL. This CDR3 has 16 residues. CDR3 DNA: TGCGCCAGCAGCCAAGATTTCGGTCTAGGCACTACAGAGCAGTACTTC. This gives the protein CASSQDFGLGTTEQYF.

The chain combines TRBV4-3 with TRBJ2-3, with 13 nucleotides matching TRBD2. Germline trimming cut 1 base from V and 8 bases from J; bases unmatched to any gene: 3. Germline V gene data show CDR1 as LGHNA and CDR2 as YSLEER. The CDR3 has 15 residues. CDR3 in amino acids: CASSQGWTSGGTQYF. CDR3 bases: TGCGCCAGCAGCCAAGGTTGGACTAGCGGGGGTACGCAGTATTTT.

This sequence joins TRBV6-5 and TRBJ2-7; 7 positions match TRBD1. The CDR3 covers 14 residues. CDR1 and CDR2 from the germline V gene are MNHEY and SVGAGI. After removal of 6 bases from V and 3 bases from J, the junction contained 8 bases not matched to a gene. The CDR3 region is CASRLGQVRYEQYF. The CDR3, as DNA: TGTGCCAGCAGACTTGGACAGGTCCGCTACGAGCAGTACTTC.

The chain recombines TRBV27 with TRBJ2-7; 7 bases match TRBD2. CDR1 is MNHEY and CDR2 is SMNVEV in the germline V gene (reference sequence). J was trimmed by 5 bases and V by 1 base; bases with no gene match: 8. The CDR3 has 15 residues. CDR3 sequence: CASSLLGGQNNEQYF. CDR3 bases: TGTGCCAGCAGTTTATTGGGAGGGCAGAACAACGAGCAGTACTTC.